This TCR beta chain was sequenced for a study of blood T cell repertoires in COVID-19. This clone occurred a few times. Authors' analysis steps: Estimated nucleated cell counts came from reference gene primer amplification. Method: immunoSEQ multiplex PCR; TCRdb's copy keeps in-frame clones and lacks some. For V, J and clone size, that table is used; D and trimming come from the DNA. The sample carries a few hundred thousand clones, roughly 86% recorded once. Germline CDR1 and CDR2: SGHDT and YYEEEE. The trim removed 0 bases at V and 3 bases at J, leaving 15 bases unmatched. This CDR3 is built from 19 residues.

This chain joins TRBV5-6 and TRBJ1-1; 9 nucleotides line up with TRBD1. The sequencing input was peripheral blood. This TCR came from a woman aged 25 to 45 who had recovered from COVID-19. CDR3 DNA sequence: TGTGCCAGCAGCTTGGGCGACCGGGACAGGGATTTCTATTACACTGAAGCTTTCTTT. Encoded protein: CASSLGDRDRDFYYTEAFF.